Below, 24 T cell receptor beta chains from the same sample are listed, as sequenced in a study of T cell responses to AZD1222 COVID-19 vaccine. Clones were read by immunoSEQ multiplex PCR, and TCRdb kept only the in-frame ones, dropping some. The sample comprises about 99,000 clones, over 90% of which are singletons, and more than 4% rests with the top ten. This material consisted of peripheral blood, taken on day 0 of AZD1222 vaccination. All receptors come from an adult in good health.

This clone was seen a handful of times. The chain employs TRBV12-3 or TRBV12-4 and TRBJ2-2; a weak D match, TRBD2 (6 bases). The CDR3 consists of 13 residues. The germline V and J ends were trimmed by 7 bases and 6 bases, with 12 bases remaining between them. This CDR3 reads CASKAGWAGELFF. DNA for the CDR3: TGTGCCAGCAAGGCGGGGTGGGCCGGGGAGCTGTTTTTT.

This clone occurred once. The genes are TRBV28 and TRBJ1-2; tentative D call: TRBD1 (5 bases). The CDR3 has 15 residues. V lost 6 bases to trimming and J lost 0 bases, with 14 bases between them. Germline CDR1 is MDHEN and CDR2 is SYDVKM. CDR3 protein: CASRITGRANYGYTF. In DNA form, the CDR3 reads TGTGCCAGCAGAATAACGGGACGAGCTAACTATGGCTACACCTTC.

The chain employs TRBV6-5 and TRBJ2-1; D is possibly TRBD1 (5 bases). Germline V gene lookup returns CDR1 MNHEY and CDR2 SVGAGI. The CDR3 is 11 residues long. The V end lost 7 bases, the J end lost 9 bases, and 10 bases lay between the germline ends. CDR3 residues: CASNGHGEQFF. Here the CDR3 DNA reads TGTGCCAGCAACGGACACGGTGAGCAGTTCTTC.

V usage is TRBV6-5 and J usage is TRBJ2-1, with unresolved D. The CDR3 consists of 15 residues. V lost 0 bases and J lost 8, with 14 bases in between. In germline, CDR1 is MNHEY, CDR2 SVGAGI. CDR3 in DNA: TGTGCCAGCAGTTACTCCTTAGCATTCGGCGATGAGCAGTTCTTC. Translation gives CASSYSLAFGDEQFF.

The V gene is TRBV4-2, the J gene TRBJ1-2; tentative D call: TRBD1 (5 bases). Germline V gene lookup returns CDR1 LGHNA and CDR2 YNFKEQ. The germline V and J ends were trimmed by 4 bases and 4 bases, with 16 bases remaining between them. The CDR3 length is 15 residues. This CDR3 reads CASSPRDFDSYGYTF. CDR3 in DNA: TGTGCCAGCAGCCCACGGGACTTTGACAGCTATGGCTACACCTTC.

V is TRBV11-2 and J is TRBJ1-2, with TRBD1 as a possible D gene (6 bases). The germline gives CDR1 SGHAT, CDR2 FQNNGV. This CDR3 region has 14 residues. V lost 3 bases, J lost 4 bases, and 12 bases lay in between. The CDR3 nucleotides are TGTGCCAGCAGCTTGAACAGGGTTTCCTATGGCTACACCTTC. Its protein product is CASSLNRVSYGYTF.

The chain recombines TRBV4-1 with TRBJ2-5, with 11 bases fitting TRBD2. J gave up 5 bases and V 0 bases, and 8 bases lay outside the gene matches. Germline CDR1 MGHRA, CDR2 YSYEKL. This CDR3 is built from 17 residues. The chain's CDR3 is CASSQDWPSGRWETQYF. DNA for the CDR3: TGCGCCAGCAGCCAAGATTGGCCTAGCGGGAGGTGGGAGACCCAGTACTTC.

This clone was detected only once. V is TRBV18 and J is TRBJ1-2; 10 bases fit TRBD1. J gave up 5 bases and V 0 bases, and 6 bases lay outside the gene matches. The length of the CDR3 is 16 residues. Germline V gives CDR1 KGHSH, CDR2 LQKENI. The CDR3 reads CASSPPGTGEGYGYTF. CDR3 nucleotides: TGTGCCAGCTCACCACCCGGGACAGGGGAAGGGTATGGCTACACCTTC.

This clone came up once. V gene TRBV9 combines with J gene TRBJ1-6, with D possibly being TRBD1 (6 bases). V was cut by 3 bases and J by 6 bases, with 13 bases left in between. Germline values: CDR1 SGDLS, CDR2 YYNGEE. The CDR3 spans 15 residues. CDR3 sequence (DNA): TGTGCCAGCAGCGCCGATACAGGGATTAATTCACCCCTCCACTTT. This sequence encodes CASSADTGINSPLHF.

The chain couples TRBV3-1 (or the pseudogene TRBV3-2) to TRBJ1-2, with 8 bases fitting TRBD1. The CDR3 runs 14 residues. CDR1 and CDR2 from the germline V gene are LGHDT and YNNKEL (reference sequence). The V segment lost 2 bases and the J segment 4 bases; nucleotides outside the gene matches: 3. The chain's CDR3 is CASSQQGAGYGYTF. The CDR3 DNA is TGTGCCAGCAGCCAACAGGGGGCCGGCTATGGCTACACCTTC.

CDR3 region: CASRTSGGSTDTQYF. In DNA, the CDR3 is TGCGCCAGCAGGACTAGCGGGGGGTCCACAGATACGCAGTATTTT. The genes are TRBV5-1 and TRBJ2-3, with 13 bases matching TRBD2. This CDR3 spans 15 amino acids. V was clipped by 5 bases and J by 2 bases; unmatched bases: 2. The germline gives CDR1 SGHRS, CDR2 YFSETQ.

This clone came up once. The CDR3 sequence: CASSKGRNEQFF. The CDR3 DNA is TGTGCCAGCTCAAAGGGGCGGAATGAGCAGTTCTTC. The J gene is TRBJ2-1, the V gene TRBV18; D possibly corresponds to TRBD1 (5 bases). Germline lookup yields CDR1 KGHSH and CDR2 LQKENI. The CDR3 sequence is 12 residues long. The V and J ends lost 5 bases and 7 bases respectively, with 9 bases between them.

This rearrangement joins TRBV19 to TRBJ2-7; 8 bases agree with TRBD1. The CDR3 spans 17 residues. Germline V gene data show CDR1 as LNHDA and CDR2 as SQIVND (reference sequence). The V segment lost 1 base and the J segment 1 base; nucleotides outside the gene matches: 9. CDR3 bases: TGTGCCAGTAGTATAGCCCAGGGGGCCGAGTTTTCCTACGAGCAGTACTTC. Translation: CASSIAQGAEFSYEQYF.

The chain joins TRBV6-9 to TRBJ2-3, with TRBD1 matching 9 bases. The V segment lost 10 bases and the J segment 4 bases; nucleotides outside the gene matches: 9. The CDR3 is 14 amino acids. Germline V lookup: CDR1 MNHGY, CDR2 SVAAGI. The CDR3 sequence is CATNGQGMADTQYF. For the CDR3, the DNA is TGTGCCACAAACGGACAGGGGATGGCAGATACGCAGTATTTT.

The chain carries TRBV7-2 and TRBJ1-2; D call uncertain. Germline lookup yields CDR1 SGHTA and CDR2 FQGNSA. V was cut by 1 base and J by 0 bases, with 6 bases left in between. The CDR3 loop spans 14 amino acids. Here the CDR3 DNA reads TGTGCCAGCAGCTTAGAGTCCGCTAACTATGGCTACACCTTC. Residues: CASSLESANYGYTF.

This sequence joins TRBV12-5 and TRBJ2-7, with 11 bases matching TRBD2. V lost 7 bases to trimming and J lost 6 bases; unmatched junction nucleotides: 11. This CDR3 comprises 15 residues. Germline assignment: CDR1 LGHNT and CDR2 FRNRAP. The CDR3, as DNA: TGTGCTAGTGCCCCTCAACGACTAGCGGGACGCGAGCAGTACTTC. Protein: CASAPQRLAGREQYF.

The sample holds a few counts of this clone. DNA for the CDR3: TGTGCCAGCAGTGACCGGCCACAGGGGCCGCAGTATTTT. It codes for CASSDRPQGPQYF. The V and J genes are TRBV6-4 and TRBJ2-3; 7 bases fit TRBD1. The V segment lost 2 bases and the J segment 10 bases; nucleotides outside the gene matches: 6. The germline V gene has CDR1 MRHNA and CDR2 SNTAGT. The CDR3 loop spans 13 amino acids.

J is TRBJ2-7 and V is TRBV29-1, with a possible D match to TRBD2 (6 bases). This CDR3 comprises 13 residues. Germline CDR1 SQVTM, CDR2 ANQGSEA. Trimming shortened V by 5 bases and J by 0 bases, and 11 bases separated the two germline ends. CDR3 DNA: TGCAGCGTTCATAGCGGAAGCTCCTACGAGCAGTACTTC. Protein: CSVHSGSSYEQYF.

This clone appeared once. The rearrangement uses TRBV5-1 and TRBJ2-7; D perhaps matches TRBD2 (5 bases). The CDR3 totals 14 residues. V lost 4 bases and J lost 5, with 16 bases in between. Per the germline V gene, CDR1 is SGHRS and CDR2 is YFSETQ. CDR3 nucleotides: TGCGCCAGCAGCGCTGGGAGCCGGGATCACGAGCAGTACTTC. Translated, it gives CASSAGSRDHEQYF.

The table lists this clone with a count of one. The chain carries TRBV5-4 and TRBJ2-3, with 8 positions matching TRBD2. From germline, CDR1 is SGHNT and CDR2 YYREEE (reference sequence). J was trimmed by 1 base and V by 3 bases; bases with no gene match: 4. This CDR3 region has 15 residues. CDR3 nucleotide sequence: TGTGCCAGCAGCTCAACTAGCGGAGGCACAGATACGCAGTATTTT. The encoded protein is CASSSTSGGTDTQYF. Based on the CDR3 plus reference TRBV5-4 and TRBJ2-3, the full variable domain is ETGVTQSPTHLIKTRGQQVTLRCSSQSGHNTVSWYQQALGQGPQFIFQYYREEENGRGNFPPRFSGLQFPNYSSELNVNALELDDSALYLCASSSTSGGTDTQYFGPGTRLTVL.

V usage is TRBV25-1 and J usage is TRBJ1-1; TRBD1 aligns across 11 bases. V lost 6 bases to trimming and J lost 4 bases; unmatched junction nucleotides: 4. Looked up from germline, CDR1 is MGHDK and CDR2 is SYGVNS. The CDR3 has 14 amino acids. The CDR3 DNA is TGTGCCAGCAGGGGGACAGGGGGGGTCACTGAAGCTTTCTTT. It is translated as CASRGTGGVTEAFF. The variable domain in full, with the rest retrieved from reference TRBV25-1 and TRBJ1-1, is EADIYQTPRYLVIGTGKKITLECSQTMGHDKMYWYQQDPGMELHLIHYSYGVNSTEKGDLSSESTVSRIRTEHFPLTLESARPSHTSQYLCASRGTGGVTEAFFGQGTRLTVV.

This chain links TRBV6-5 with TRBJ2-3, with D perhaps TRBD2 (5 bases). V dropped 2 bases and J dropped 1 base, with 7 bases sitting between them. Germline V CDR1 and CDR2: MNHEY, SVGAGI. The CDR3 is 14 residues long. This CDR3 is CASSYLRGTDTQYF. The CDR3 nucleotides read TGTGCCAGCAGTTACCTGCGGGGCACAGATACGCAGTATTTT.

The chain employs TRBV18 and TRBJ2-7, with D unclear. V gave up 2 bases and J gave up 0 bases, with 8 bases separating them. CDR1 and CDR2 (germline): KGHSH, LQKENI. This CDR3 is 14 amino acids long. The CDR3 bases are TGTGCCAGCTCACCAGCAAGCAACTCCTACGAGCAGTACTTC. Protein product: CASSPASNSYEQYF.

CDR3 nucleotide sequence: TGCAGCGTTCAAACAGTCAACTATGGCTACACCTTC. Translation gives CSVQTVNYGYTF. V usage is TRBV29-1 and J usage is TRBJ1-2; D remains unclear. Trimming shortened V by 5 bases and J by 2 bases, and 9 bases separated the two germline ends. Germline-derived CDR1 and CDR2 are SQVTM and ANQGSEA. This CDR3 spans 12 amino acids.